Presented here are 17 T cell receptor beta chains from one specimen sequenced in a study of T cells after somatic rescue of genetic block. Method: immunoSEQ multiplex PCR; TCRdb's copy keeps in-frame clones and lacks some. The table records roughly 70,000 clones, around 90% of them present only once. What was sequenced was peripheral blood mononuclear cells (PBMCs). The source is a middle-aged man.

The V call is TRBV5-1, the J call TRBJ1-2; the D gene is possibly TRBD1 (6 bases). CDR3 size: 13 residues. Trimming took 1 base from V and 8 from J, leaving 12 bases between them. Germline assignment: CDR1 SGHRS and CDR2 YFSETQ. CDR3 nucleotide sequence: TGCGCCAGCAGCTTGACAGGGAAGGAAGGCTACACCTTC. Translating it yields CASSLTGKEGYTF.

The chain uses TRBV18 and TRBJ1-1, with a weak D call TRBD1 (6 bases). Trimming pared 2 bases from V and 4 bases from J, leaving 14 bases between. The CDR3 is made up of 15 amino acids. Germline V lookup: CDR1 KGHSH, CDR2 LQKENI. The CDR3 is CASSPFPGHFTEAFF. DNA of the CDR3: TGTGCCAGCTCACCATTCCCGGGACATTTCACTGAAGCTTTCTTT.

The chain employs TRBV7-7 and TRBJ2-5; 11 positions match TRBD2. With 0 bases clipped from V and 2 bases from J, the junction kept 11 bases outside the gene matches. The germline CDR1 and CDR2 sequences are SSHAT and FNYEAQ (reference sequence). The CDR3 is 19 residues long. In DNA, the CDR3 is TGTGCCAGCAGCTTAGCTGTGTTCGGCGGGACTAGCGGACAAGAGACCCAGTACTTC. Its translation: CASSLAVFGGTSGQETQYF.

The chain couples TRBV7-9 to TRBJ2-5, with TRBD2 identical over 15 bases. V lost 5 bases to trimming and J lost 4 bases; unmatched junction nucleotides: 5. CDR3 length equals 16 residues. Germline V gives CDR1 SEHNR, CDR2 FQNEAQ (reference sequence). The CDR3 here is CASSPGLAGGAETQYF. In DNA, the CDR3 is TGTGCCAGCAGCCCGGGACTAGCGGGAGGAGCAGAGACCCAGTACTTC.

The V and J genes are TRBV9 and TRBJ1-6; unclear D gene. The V end lost 4 bases, the J end lost 9 bases, and 14 bases lay between the germline ends. The germline CDR1 and CDR2 sequences are SGDLS and YYNGEE. The CDR3 runs 14 residues. CDR3 nucleotides: TGTGCCAGCAGCCCCCGGAATTATGGTTCACCCCTCCACTTT. It specifies CASSPRNYGSPLHF.

V and J are TRBV18 and TRBJ2-7; 7 bases are a match to TRBD1. The CDR3 has 14 residues. V shed 1 base, J shed 2 bases, and the junction held 2 bases outside the gene matches. Per germline, CDR1 KGHSH and CDR2 LQKENI. The CDR3 region is CASSPRGQAYEQYF. CDR3 sequence (DNA): TGTGCCAGCTCACCACGCGGACAGGCCTACGAGCAGTACTTC.

The sample holds one count of this clone. The V gene is TRBV2, the J gene TRBJ2-5; D is ambiguous. Germline CDR1 SNHLY, CDR2 FYNNEI. Trimming shortened V by 9 bases and J by 0 bases, and 5 bases separated the two germline ends. This CDR3 is built from 11 residues. Here the CDR3 reads CASRYQETQYF. DNA of the CDR3: TGTGCCAGTCGATACCAAGAGACCCAGTACTTC.

The J gene is TRBJ2-7, the V gene TRBV6-5; D is unclear. V shed 0 bases and J shed 3 bases, with 6 bases lying between them. There are 13 residues in the CDR3. Germline V lookup: CDR1 MNHEY, CDR2 SVGAGI. CDR3 in DNA: TGTGCCAGCAGTTACTCAGGGAACTACGAGCAGTACTTC. This translates into CASSYSGNYEQYF.

V and J are TRBV9 and TRBJ2-3; TRBD2 is a possible D gene (6 bases). The CDR3 extends over 16 amino acids. V was clipped by 3 bases and J by 5 bases, with 19 bases between them. Germline V lookup: CDR1 SGDLS, CDR2 YYNGEE. The chain's CDR3 is CASSALRAAGRDTQYF. The CDR3 DNA sequence: TGTGCCAGCAGCGCTCTCCGGGCCGCGGGGAGAGATACGCAGTATTTT.

The chain employs TRBV15 and TRBJ1-5; D is unclear. Between the trimmed V and J ends, which lost 4 bases and 1 base, there was a span of 8 bases. Per the germline V gene, CDR1 is LNHNV and CDR2 is YYDKDF (reference sequence). This CDR3 region has 14 residues. CDR3 coding DNA: TGTGCCACCAGCATGGAGGTGAGCAATCAGCCCCAGCATTTT. Amino acids: CATSMEVSNQPQHF.

The chain uses TRBV2 and TRBJ2-1; 9 nucleotides match TRBD1. The CDR3 is 14 amino acids. After removal of 5 bases from V and 7 bases from J, the junction contained 6 bases not matched to a gene. CDR1 and CDR2 from the germline V gene are SNHLY and FYNNEI. CDR3 in DNA: TGTGCCAGCAGTTGGGGGACAGGGACAAATGAGCAGTTCTTC. Its protein product is CASSWGTGTNEQFF.

The chain couples TRBV5-4 to TRBJ2-7; tentative D call: TRBD2 (6 bases). The V and J ends lost 0 bases and 4 bases respectively, with 14 bases between them. The CDR3 sequence is 15 residues long. CDR1 and CDR2 from the germline V gene are SGHNT and YYREEE (reference sequence). CDR3 protein: CASSLVEDYLYEQYF. The DNA for the CDR3 is TGTGCCAGCAGCTTGGTCGAGGACTACCTATACGAGCAGTACTTC.

The chain has TRBV2 and TRBJ2-7, with D unclear. This CDR3 contains 14 residues. Per germline, CDR1 SNHLY and CDR2 FYNNEI. Trimming left V 3 bases short and J 2 bases short, with 11 bases between. The CDR3 is CASSEIHNAYEQYF. CDR3 coding DNA: TGTGCCAGCAGTGAGATCCACAATGCCTACGAGCAGTACTTC.

The gene calls are TRBV19 and TRBJ1-4, with D tentatively TRBD1 (5 bases). V was shortened by 2 bases and J by 8 bases, with 21 bases between the two germline ends. Germline assignment: CDR1 LNHDA and CDR2 SQIVND (reference sequence). The CDR3 totals 17 residues. The CDR3 protein is CASSIPPNAGGREKLFF. Written as DNA, the CDR3 is TGTGCCAGTAGTATACCCCCAAACGCGGGGGGGAGGGAAAAACTGTTTTTT.

The chain couples TRBV6-5 to TRBJ2-1, with D possibly TRBD2 on 5 matching bases. The V gene lost 7 bases and the J gene lost 2 bases, with 15 bases spanning the gap. CDR1 and CDR2 (germline): MNHEY, SVGAGI. The CDR3 has 15 residues. The CDR3 is CASTKRVGAYNEQFF. In DNA, the CDR3 is TGTGCCAGCACCAAGAGGGTGGGCGCCTACAATGAGCAGTTCTTC.

This clone is a singleton in its sample. The final CDR3 position lacks the conserved phenylalanine or tryptophan, pointing to a likely read error. The DNA is omitted, as the CDR3 cannot be located on it reliably, and the CDR3 follows TCRdb's listing. The genes are TRBV4-3 and TRBJ1-2. CDR1 is LGHNA, CDR2 YSLEER, per germline. Ends included, the CDR3 has 10 residues. CDR3 residues: CASSPRPRST.

The chain combines TRBV10-2 with TRBJ2-1; D call uncertain. V was clipped by 3 bases and J by 3 bases, with 9 bases between them. Germline V gives CDR1 WSHSY, CDR2 SAAADI. CDR3 length: 14 residues. The CDR3, as DNA: TGCGCCAGCAGTGAATATGTGGTCTACAATGAGCAGTTCTTC. The encoded protein is CASSEYVVYNEQFF.